Listed here are 21 T cell receptor beta chains from one sample, sequenced in a study of technical replicates of blood from a handful of donors. Libraries were prepared by immunoSEQ multiplex PCR; TCRdb keeps only in-frame clonotypes and omits some of them. The data show around 93,000 clones, with about 95% seen just once and less than 0.4% held by the top ten. The sequencing sample was made of T cells isolated from PBMCs. The receptors derive from a human donor in good health.

This clone was observed a single time. The J gene is TRBJ2-7, the V gene TRBV2, with TRBD2 matching over 8 bases. This CDR3 has 14 residues. Germline assignment: CDR1 SNHLY and CDR2 FYNNEI. The V segment lost 8 bases and the J segment 3 bases; nucleotides outside the gene matches: 9. The CDR3 sequence: CASCGLAPDYEQYF. CDR3 bases: TGTGCCAGCTGTGGACTAGCCCCTGACTACGAGCAGTACTTC.

The CDR3 reads CASSFRSSGANVLTF. The CDR3 DNA sequence: TGTGCCAGCAGCTTTCGGAGCTCTGGGGCCAACGTCCTGACTTTC. The chain recombines TRBV13 with TRBJ2-6; unclear D gene. Trimming stripped 3 bases from V and 0 bases from J, with 6 bases between. The length of the CDR3 is 15 residues. Germline CDR1 PRHDT, CDR2 FYEKMQ (reference sequence).

The chain combines TRBV28 with TRBJ1-5; TRBD1 matches at 10 bases. Unmatched junction bases numbered 9, after V lost 6 bases and J lost 4 bases. The V gene's germline CDR1 is MDHEN and CDR2 SYDVKM. The CDR3 length is 16 residues. The chain's CDR3 is CASRRGDRGQNQPQHF. The CDR3 nucleotides are TGTGCCAGCAGGCGGGGGGACAGGGGCCAGAATCAGCCCCAGCATTTT.

The chain joins TRBV25-1 to TRBJ2-5; the match to TRBD2 covers 9 bases. Germline assignment: CDR1 MGHDK and CDR2 SYGVNS. Germline trimming cut 1 base from V and 5 bases from J; bases unmatched to any gene: 8. CDR3 size: 16 residues. The CDR3 DNA is TGTGCCAGCAGTGAATCGGGACTAGCCGCGAGGGAGACCCAGTACTTC. Encoded protein: CASSESGLAARETQYF.

CDR3 DNA: TGTGCCAGCAGGACGGGACACCACGAGCAGTACTTC. Protein product: CASRTGHHEQYF. J is TRBJ2-7 and V is TRBV6-1; perhaps TRBD1 as D (6 bases). Germline CDR1 reads MNHNS; CDR2 reads SASEGT. The length of the CDR3 is 12 residues. V was clipped by 6 bases and J by 5 bases, with 11 bases between them.

CDR3 DNA: TGTGCCAGCAGGCGGGACCGGGAGTTAGAGCAGTTCTTC. This sequence encodes CASRRDRELEQFF. The chain joins TRBV11-3 to TRBJ2-1; TRBD2 might be the D (6 bases). V shed 6 bases and J shed 10 bases, with 16 bases lying between them. The CDR3 loop spans 13 amino acids. Looked up from germline, CDR1 is SGHNT and CDR2 is YENEEA.

The chain has TRBV7-9 and TRBJ2-7; D uncertain. The germline V gene encodes CDR1 SEHNR and CDR2 FQNEAQ (reference sequence). The V gene lost 4 bases and the J gene lost 5 bases, with 24 bases spanning the gap. The length of the CDR3 is 17 residues. The CDR3 bases are TGTGCCAGCAGCTCTGACAAGAACGGCAATCTTCGAAACGAGCAGTACTTC. Amino acid sequence: CASSSDKNGNLRNEQYF.

V usage is TRBV5-8 and J usage is TRBJ2-1; no clear D. The V gene's germline CDR1 is SGHTS and CDR2 YDEGEE. This CDR3 contains 13 residues. Trimming took 1 base from V and 10 from J, leaving 12 bases between them. The DNA of the CDR3 is TGTGCCAGCAGCTTGTCCCCATTGCGGGAGCAGTTCTTC. This codes for CASSLSPLREQFF.

CDR3 in DNA: TGTGCCAGCAGTCCCGCTACCTACAGGTTAAGAGACACCGGGGAGCTGTTTTTT. This codes for CASSPATYRLRDTGELFF. The rearrangement joins TRBV7-9 to TRBJ2-2; weak D call: TRBD1 (5 bases). Trimming stripped 6 bases from V and 3 bases from J, with 23 bases between. The CDR3 length is 18 residues. Looked up from germline, CDR1 is SEHNR and CDR2 is FQNEAQ (reference sequence).

This sequence joins TRBV7-9 and TRBJ2-1, with 9 bases that match TRBD2. Losses at the gene ends were 5 bases for V and 3 bases for J; bases not matched to a gene: 8. In germline, CDR1 is SEHNR, CDR2 FQNEAQ (reference sequence). This CDR3 spans 16 amino acids. CDR3 sequence reads: CASSVSTSGSYNEQFF. CDR3 nucleotides: TGTGCCAGCAGCGTGTCGACTAGCGGAAGCTACAATGAGCAGTTCTTC.

This clone was seen just once. The chain employs TRBV6-1 and TRBJ2-7; D perhaps matches TRBD2 (6 bases). This CDR3 is 14 amino acids long. V dropped 10 bases and J dropped 2 bases, with 18 bases sitting between them. Looked up from germline, CDR1 is MNHNS and CDR2 is SASEGT. The CDR3 nucleotides are TGTGCCACCCTCGGGACTTCCGAGGCCTACGAGCAGTACTTC. It codes for CATLGTSEAYEQYF.

This chain links TRBV7-8 with TRBJ2-7; TRBD2 agrees at 7 bases. J lost 3 bases, V lost 6 bases, and 11 bases had no gene match. The CDR3 is made up of 15 amino acids. CDR1 and CDR2 from the germline V gene are SGHVS and FQNEAQ. The CDR3 sequence is CASSPWEGGGYEQYF. The CDR3 nucleotides read TGTGCCAGCAGTCCCTGGGAGGGAGGAGGCTACGAGCAGTACTTC.

V gene TRBV6-6 combines with J gene TRBJ2-5; 9 nucleotides line up with TRBD2. The ends lost 6 bases at V and 2 bases at J; junction bases unmatched: 10. CDR1 and CDR2 (germline): MNHNY, SVGAGI (reference sequence). The CDR3 sequence is 16 residues long. Here the CDR3 reads CASSPRLAAPQETQYF. CDR3 in DNA: TGTGCCAGCAGCCCTAGACTAGCGGCCCCTCAAGAGACCCAGTACTTC.

The CDR3 spells CASSPGLAGGVTDTQYF. DNA for the CDR3: TGTGCCAGCTCACCAGGACTAGCGGGAGGGGTCACAGATACGCAGTATTTT. This chain joins TRBV18 and TRBJ2-3; 15 bases agree with TRBD2. J lost 2 bases, V lost 2 bases, and 2 bases had no gene match. CDR3 size: 17 residues. Per germline, CDR1 KGHSH and CDR2 LQKENI.

The rearrangement joins TRBV6-6 to TRBJ1-2, with TRBD1 as a possible D gene (5 bases). Trimming pared 4 bases from V and 3 bases from J, leaving 18 bases between. Germline assignment: CDR1 MNHNY and CDR2 SVGAGI (reference sequence). This CDR3 comprises 16 residues. CDR3 DNA sequence: TGTGCCAGCAGTTTTACGATCGGGGGGGAATACTATGGCTACACCTTC. Amino acids: CASSFTIGGEYYGYTF.

The chain couples TRBV29-1 to TRBJ2-7; D is perhaps TRBD2 (6 bases). Trimming left V 1 base short and J 4 bases short, with 17 bases between. Germline CDR1 is SQVTM and CDR2 is ANQGSEA. The CDR3 covers 15 residues. The CDR3 region is CSVEGAGTELYEQYF. CDR3 in DNA: TGCAGCGTTGAAGGTGCGGGGACCGAGTTATACGAGCAGTACTTC.

This clone showed up just once. This chain joins TRBV5-1 and TRBJ1-1; TRBD1 matches 8 bases. The germline gives CDR1 SGHRS, CDR2 YFSETQ. The CDR3 has 14 amino acids. V gave up 4 bases and J gave up 1 base; unmatched junction bases: 3. The CDR3: CASSQGQANTEAFF. Here the CDR3 DNA reads TGCGCCAGCAGCCAGGGACAGGCGAACACTGAAGCTTTCTTT.

This chain joins TRBV14 and TRBJ2-7; 9 bases match TRBD2. V trimming: 8 bases; J trimming: 2 bases; junction bases outside the gene matches: 4. Germline V CDR1 and CDR2: SGHDN, FVKESK. The CDR3 is made up of 13 amino acids. CDR3 bases: TGTGCCAGCCGCGGGGGGGATACCTACGAGCAGTACTTC. Translation: CASRGGDTYEQYF.

This clone is a singleton in its sample. The DNA of the CDR3 is TGTGCCGGAACACAGAGATATAGCAATCAGCCCCAGCATTTT. Translated: CAGTQRYSNQPQHF. The V call is TRBV27, the J call TRBJ1-5; D not resolved. The CDR3 has 14 amino acids. Per the germline V gene, CDR1 is MNHEY and CDR2 is SMNVEV (reference sequence). V was clipped by 11 bases and J by 0 bases, with 14 bases between them.

The gene calls are TRBV4-1 and TRBJ2-1, with unresolved D. The germline CDR1 and CDR2 sequences are MGHRA and YSYEKL. V was clipped by 4 bases and J by 3 bases, with 7 bases between them. CDR3 size: 13 residues. As DNA, the CDR3 is TGCGCCAGCAGCCTAACGGTCTACAATGAGCAGTTCTTC. Its protein is CASSLTVYNEQFF.

The chain combines TRBV6-5 with TRBJ2-5; tentative D call: TRBD2 (6 bases). Germline V gene data show CDR1 as MNHEY and CDR2 as SVGAGI. Between the trimmed V and J ends, which lost 0 bases and 5 bases, there was a span of 10 bases. CDR3 length equals 14 residues. Here the CDR3 DNA reads TGTGCCAGCAGTTACTCACTGGCGGGGGAGACCCAGTACTTC. It translates to CASSYSLAGETQYF.